Shown below are 30 T cell receptor beta chains from a single sample sequenced in a study of T cell repertoires and HLA-DP antigens. These receptors' targets are unknown. TCRdb's table, derived via immunoSEQ multiplex PCR, lists solely in-frame clones and lacks some. The top ten clones hold about 1.8% of a sample with approximately 86,000 clones, around nine tenths of them seen once. The sequenced material came from CD4+ T cells from PBMCs. The receptors stem from a man aged 50-59 years in good health and CMV-seronegative.

The count of this clone is one. One junction end does not reproduce the germline sequence, and a read error may be involved. This rearrangement joins TRBV30 to TRBJ1-5, with a tentative D call TRBD1 (6 bases). Germline V gives CDR1 GTSNPN, CDR2 SVGIG (reference sequence). The CDR3 length is 13 residues. The CDR3 loop is CAWGRDTNQSQHF. The CDR3 DNA reads as TGTGCCTGGGGCCGGGACACCAATCAGTCCCAGCATTTT. Filled out from reference TRBV30 and TRBJ1-5, the complete variable domain reads SQTIHQWPATLVQPVGSPLSLECTVEGTSNPNLYWYRQAAGRGLQLLFYSVGIGQISSEVPQNLSASRPQDRQFILSSKKLLLSDSGFYLCAWGRDTNQSQHFGDGTRLSIL.

The rearrangement uses TRBV28 and TRBJ1-5, with TRBD1 as a possible D gene (5 bases). V was trimmed by 7 bases and J by 4 bases, leaving 14 bases between them. This CDR3 contains 14 residues. Germline CDR1 and CDR2: MDHEN and SYDVKM. CDR3 nucleotides: TGTGCCAGCATAGACAGAAATGATAATCAGCCCCAGCATTTT. This sequence encodes CASIDRNDNQPQHF.

This clone was found a few times. The chain joins TRBV5-4 to TRBJ1-2; D uncertain. The CDR3 totals 16 residues. The germline V gene encodes CDR1 SGHNT and CDR2 YYREEE (reference sequence). Trimming pared 2 bases from V and 6 bases from J, leaving 20 bases between. CDR3 sequence reads: CASSFIMGRPEDGYTF. CDR3 nucleotide sequence: TGTGCCAGCAGCTTTATAATGGGGAGGCCAGAGGATGGCTACACCTTC.

The chain has TRBV6-5 and TRBJ2-5; D perhaps matches TRBD2 (6 bases). The CDR3 contains 14 residues. Germline V gives CDR1 MNHEY, CDR2 SVGAGI. V lost 7 bases to trimming and J lost 5 bases, with 17 bases between them. The CDR3 DNA follows: TGTGCCAGCAAGACGACGGGACTCAGGGAGACCCAGTACTTC. Protein product: CASKTTGLRETQYF.

V and J are TRBV5-4 and TRBJ2-7, with TRBD1 matching over 9 bases. V shed 3 bases, J shed 1 base, and the junction held 8 bases outside the gene matches. CDR3 length equals 16 residues. CDR1 and CDR2 (germline): SGHNT, YYREEE (reference sequence). DNA of the CDR3: TGTGCCAGCAGCTCTGTGGGGGGGACAGGGTCCTACGAGCAGTACTTC. Translation gives CASSSVGGTGSYEQYF.

V usage is TRBV11-2 and J usage is TRBJ1-1; D may be TRBD1 (6 bases). Germline CDR1 is SGHAT and CDR2 is FQNNGV. The V end lost 5 bases, the J end lost 1 base, and 14 bases lay between the germline ends. The CDR3 spans 15 residues. The CDR3, as DNA: TGTGCCAGCAGCCCGACGGGGGGCTCGAACACTGAAGCTTTCTTT. It yields the protein CASSPTGGSNTEAFF.

The rearrangement uses TRBV7-2 and TRBJ2-3, with 7 bases that match TRBD2. After removal of 5 bases from V and 1 base from J, the junction contained 9 bases not matched to a gene. Germline CDR1 reads SGHTA; CDR2 reads FQGNSA. The CDR3 is made up of 16 amino acids. CDR3 sequence reads: CASSPKLAVRTDTQYF. The CDR3 nucleotides are TGTGCCAGCAGCCCGAAGCTAGCGGTTCGCACAGATACGCAGTATTTT.

The V call is TRBV11-2, the J call TRBJ2-7, with D perhaps matching TRBD1 (5 bases). Germline values: CDR1 SGHAT, CDR2 FQNNGV. The CDR3 sequence is 14 residues long. V shed 1 base and J shed 2 bases, with 9 bases lying between them. The DNA of the CDR3 is TGTGCCAGCAGCTTAGGCGCAGGGACCTACGAGCAGTACTTC. Translating it yields CASSLGAGTYEQYF.

This clone was counted once. The rearrangement joins TRBV6-4 to TRBJ1-6; maybe TRBD1 (6 bases). The ends were cut back, 4 bases at V and 6 bases at J, with 10 bases in the middle. The CDR3 is 14 residues long. Germline V gene data show CDR1 as MRHNA and CDR2 as SNTAGT. The CDR3 reads CASSVGQLNSPLHF. The CDR3 coding sequence is TGTGCCAGCAGTGTTGGACAGCTTAATTCACCCCTCCACTTT.

The V and J genes are TRBV6-5 and TRBJ2-7; TRBD2 aligns across 12 bases. CDR1 MNHEY and CDR2 SVGAGI come from the germline V gene. This CDR3 region has 13 residues. With 5 bases clipped from V and 6 bases from J, the junction kept 2 bases outside the gene matches. The CDR3 region is CASSQLAGGEQYF. The CDR3 nucleotides are TGTGCCAGCAGTCAACTAGCGGGGGGCGAGCAGTACTTC.

The chain is built from TRBV14 and TRBJ1-1; weak D call: TRBD1 (6 bases). Trimming removed 4 bases at V and 0 bases at J, with 15 bases between. Germline loops: CDR1 SGHDN, CDR2 FVKESK. The CDR3 loop spans 16 amino acids. The CDR3 DNA reads as TGTGCCAGCAGCCGATACAGGGCATCCATGAACACTGAAGCTTTCTTT. Encoded protein: CASSRYRASMNTEAFF.

The V and J genes are TRBV18 and TRBJ2-7; no reliable D call. The V gene's germline CDR1 is KGHSH and CDR2 LQKENI. Trimming took off 2 bases at V and 4 bases at J, with 15 bases between the two ends. The CDR3 runs to 15 residues. The DNA of the CDR3 is TGTGCCAGCTCACCATCCCCGGGCAGACCTTACGAGCAGTACTTC. As protein: CASSPSPGRPYEQYF.

This clone showed up just once. The V gene is TRBV7-6, the J gene TRBJ1-1; D call uncertain. The CDR3 covers 14 residues. Germline lookup yields CDR1 SGHVS and CDR2 FNYEAQ. Trimming shortened V by 1 base and J by 1 base, and 7 bases separated the two germline ends. CDR3 sequence reads: CASSLERKNTEAFF. The CDR3 nucleotides read TGTGCCAGCAGCTTAGAACGGAAGAACACTGAAGCTTTCTTT.

The count of this clone is one. The V and J genes are TRBV5-6 and TRBJ2-7; 8 bases align to TRBD2. Trimming cost V 0 bases and J 2 bases; bases outside gene matches: 4. Germline CDR1 and CDR2: SGHDT and YYEEEE. The CDR3 runs to 15 residues. The CDR3 region has the DNA TGTGCCAGCAGCTTGGCAGCGGGGGCCACCTACGAGCAGTACTTC. This sequence encodes CASSLAAGATYEQYF. The full variable domain, with the rest looked up from reference TRBV5-6 and TRBJ2-7, is DAGVTQSPTHLIKTRGQQVTLRCSPKSGHDTVSWYQQALGQGPQFIFQYYEEEERQRGNFPDRFSGHQFPNYSSELNVNALLLGDSALYLCASSLAAGATYEQYFGPGTRLTVT.

The J gene is TRBJ2-1, the V gene TRBV4-3; D ambiguous. The germline V gene has CDR1 LGHNA and CDR2 YSLEER. Trimming cost V 0 bases and J 5 bases, with 11 bases left between them. The length of the CDR3 is 15 residues. CDR3 in amino acids: CASSQESPTDNEQFF. For the CDR3, the DNA is TGCGCCAGCAGCCAAGAGAGTCCGACCGACAATGAGCAGTTCTTC.

This clone was found once. This chain connects TRBV5-1 to TRBJ1-4; D may be TRBD1 (5 bases). The CDR3 length is 16 residues. In germline, CDR1 is SGHRS, CDR2 YFSETQ. V dropped 0 bases and J dropped 1 base, with 10 bases sitting between them. CDR3: CASSLDPRGTNEKLFF. The CDR3 nucleotides read TGCGCCAGCAGCTTGGACCCAAGGGGAACTAATGAAAAACTGTTTTTT.

This clone appeared once. This CDR3 reads CASSPPGGNEQFF. CDR3 in DNA: TGTGCCAGCAGCCCCCCGGGGGGCAATGAGCAGTTCTTC. The chain recombines TRBV7-2 with TRBJ2-1, with TRBD2 matching over 7 bases. Germline CDR1 SGHTA, CDR2 FQGNSA. The V gene end was trimmed by 5 bases and the J gene end by 6 bases; junction bases not matched to a gene: 4. The CDR3 spans 13 residues.

This rearrangement joins TRBV2 to TRBJ2-3, with unresolved D. Germline CDR1 reads SNHLY; CDR2 reads FYNNEI. This CDR3 comprises 14 residues. V shed 8 bases and J shed 6 bases, with 18 bases lying between them. Written as DNA, the CDR3 is TGTGCCAGCCAACACAGCTCCCGAAGGGATACGCAGTATTTT. Its translation is CASQHSSRRDTQYF.

J is TRBJ2-3 and V is TRBV27, with D possibly being TRBD2 (6 bases). V was clipped by 3 bases and J by 2 bases, with 18 bases between them. The CDR3 runs 17 residues. Germline lookup yields CDR1 MNHEY and CDR2 SMNVEV (reference sequence). CDR3 nucleotide sequence: TGTGCCAGCAGTTTGATCTCATTCGGACTAATCACAGATACGCAGTATTTT. Translated, it gives CASSLISFGLITDTQYF.

This sequence joins TRBV25-1 and TRBJ2-3; 7 bases agree with TRBD1. V lost 3 bases and J lost 3; bases outside the gene matches: 12. Germline CDR1 reads MGHDK; CDR2 reads SYGVNS. The CDR3 is 17 amino acids. The CDR3 here is CASSDPFKGAKTDTQYF. In DNA, the CDR3 is TGTGCCAGCAGTGATCCCTTTAAGGGGGCAAAAACAGATACGCAGTATTTT.

The CDR3 sequence is CASSLGLGQRAYEQYF. In DNA form, the CDR3 reads TGTGCCAGCTCACTTGGCTTGGGACAGAGAGCCTACGAGCAGTACTTC. The chain employs TRBV18 and TRBJ2-7, with 7 bases aligning to TRBD1. The CDR3 has 16 residues. Per the germline V gene, CDR1 is KGHSH and CDR2 is LQKENI. The V segment lost 4 bases and the J segment 2 bases; nucleotides outside the gene matches: 11.

J is TRBJ1-2 and V is TRBV27; possible D gene TRBD1, 5 bases. Germline CDR1 reads MNHEY; CDR2 reads SMNVEV (reference sequence). Between the trimmed V and J ends, which lost 5 bases and 3 bases, there was a span of 13 bases. CDR3 size: 14 residues. The CDR3, as DNA: TGTGCCAGCAGTGCAACCGGGACGTACTATGGCTACACCTTC. It translates to CASSATGTYYGYTF.

The CDR3 spells CASSTYYGYTF. DNA for the CDR3: TGTGCCAGTAGCACATACTATGGCTACACCTTC. This chain connects TRBV19 to TRBJ1-2; no clear D gene. Per the germline V gene, CDR1 is LNHDA and CDR2 is SQIVND (reference sequence). V was trimmed by 6 bases and J by 3 bases, leaving 5 bases between them. The CDR3 has 11 residues.

This chain uses TRBV2 with TRBJ2-1, with a possible D match to TRBD2 (5 bases). Between the trimmed V and J ends, which lost 7 bases and 7 bases, there was a span of 14 bases. Germline CDR1 reads SNHLY; CDR2 reads FYNNEI. The CDR3 has 13 amino acids. DNA of the CDR3: TGTGCCAGCATCCGACTCTCGGGGAATGAGCAGTTCTTC. It codes for CASIRLSGNEQFF. Combining the CDR3 with reference TRBV2 and TRBJ2-1 gives the whole variable domain EPEVTQTPSHQVTQMGQEVILRCVPISNHLYFYWYRQILGQKVEFLVSFYNNEISEKSEIFDDQFSVERPDGSNFTLKIRSTKLEDSAMYFCASIRLSGNEQFFGPGTRLTVL.

CDR3 in DNA: TGTGCCAGCAGCTTAGCGGACAGGGCGGCTGGAAACACCATATATTTT. It is translated as CASSLADRAAGNTIYF. The chain employs TRBV7-9 and TRBJ1-3, with 8 nucleotides matching TRBD1. This CDR3 comprises 16 residues. V lost 0 bases to trimming and J lost 2 bases; unmatched junction nucleotides: 3. From germline, CDR1 is SEHNR and CDR2 FQNEAQ (reference sequence).

V is TRBV5-4 and J is TRBJ2-7; unclear D gene. The CDR3 is 13 residues long. The germline V gene encodes CDR1 SGHNT and CDR2 YYREEE (reference sequence). V was clipped by 4 bases and J by 2 bases, with 10 bases between them. The CDR3 sequence: CASSLDQTYEQYF. For the CDR3, the DNA is TGTGCCAGCAGCCTGGATCAAACCTACGAGCAGTACTTC.

The chain uses TRBV2 and TRBJ2-2, with TRBD2 matching over 12 bases. V was pared by 6 bases and J by 4 bases, with 3 bases of the junction left unmatched. The germline CDR1 and CDR2 sequences are SNHLY and FYNNEI. The CDR3 loop spans 15 amino acids. The CDR3 coding sequence is TGTGCCAGCAGGGGACTAGCGGGCGGCACCGGGGAGCTGTTTTTT. Encoded protein: CASRGLAGGTGELFF. The whole variable domain, remainder taken from reference TRBV2 and TRBJ2-2, is EPEVTQTPSHQVTQMGQEVILRCVPISNHLYFYWYRQILGQKVEFLVSFYNNEISEKSEIFDDQFSVERPDGSNFTLKIRSTKLEDSAMYFCASRGLAGGTGELFFGEGSRLTVL.

The chain employs TRBV5-4 and TRBJ2-1; 14 nucleotides align to TRBD2. V lost 4 bases and J lost 9; bases outside the gene matches: 6. Germline assignment: CDR1 SGHNT and CDR2 YYREEE (reference sequence). The CDR3 is 15 amino acids. The CDR3, as DNA: TGTGCCAGCAGCAAGGGACTAGCGGGAGAGGGTGAGCAGTTCTTC. Translation: CASSKGLAGEGEQFF. The whole variable domain, filled in from reference TRBV5-4 and TRBJ2-1, reads ETGVTQSPTHLIKTRGQQVTLRCSSQSGHNTVSWYQQALGQGPQFIFQYYREEENGRGNFPPRFSGLQFPNYSSELNVNALELDDSALYLCASSKGLAGEGEQFFGPGTRLTVL.

This clone was seen only a few times. The V and J genes are TRBV30 and TRBJ1-3, with D perhaps matching TRBD1 (5 bases). CDR3 length equals 12 residues. V lost 1 base and J lost 8, with 9 bases in between. CDR1 is GTSNPN and CDR2 is SVGIG in the germline V gene (reference sequence). The chain's CDR3 is CAWSAGSHTIYF. CDR3 bases: TGTGCCTGGAGTGCAGGGTCTCACACCATATATTTT.

For the CDR3, the DNA is TGTGCCAGCAGTTCCCCAGCGGGAGGGCCAGTTAATGAGCAGTTCTTC. Protein sequence: CASSSPAGGPVNEQFF. V usage is TRBV6-5 and J usage is TRBJ2-1, with 10 bases matching TRBD2. J lost 7 bases, V lost 4 bases, and 10 bases had no gene match. This CDR3 has 16 amino acids. Germline V lookup: CDR1 MNHEY, CDR2 SVGAGI.